A single sample is the source of the 28 T cell receptor beta chains below, sequenced in a study of OX40 agonist ivuxolimab in advanced cancers. Profiling relied on immunoSEQ multiplex PCR, and the TCRdb table lists in-frame clones only, not all of them. The data hold approximately 59,000 clones, with approximately 88% observed a single time. The source material was CD4+ or CD8+ T cells sorted from blood, sampled in a trial of the OX40 agonist ivuxolimab. The receptors come from an adult with an advanced solid tumor such as melanoma, head and neck, liver or kidney cancer.

The CDR3 nucleotides are TGTGCCTGGAGTGATTGGAGCTCCTACAATGAGCAGTTCTTC. This translates into CAWSDWSSYNEQFF. The V gene is TRBV30, the J gene TRBJ2-1, with D unclear. In germline, CDR1 is GTSNPN, CDR2 SVGIG (reference sequence). V lost 1 base, J lost 0 bases, and 7 bases lay in between. The CDR3 has 14 residues. Filled out from reference TRBV30 and TRBJ2-1, the complete variable domain reads SQTIHQWPATLVQPVGSPLSLECTVEGTSNPNLYWYRQAAGRGLQLLFYSVGIGQISSEVPQNLSASRPQDRQFILSSKKLLLSDSGFYLCAWSDWSSYNEQFFGPGTRLTVL.

The gene calls are TRBV7-8 and TRBJ1-2; no clear D. V dropped 4 bases and J dropped 5 bases, with 14 bases sitting between them. From germline, CDR1 is SGHVS and CDR2 FQNEAQ. CDR3 length: 14 residues. The CDR3 DNA reads as TGTGCCAGCAGCTCCCTTCCGGGGTCTTATGGCTACACCTTC. Translation: CASSSLPGSYGYTF.

The gene calls are TRBV2 and TRBJ1-4, with 9 bases lining up with TRBD1. This CDR3 is built from 14 residues. The V gene end was trimmed by 8 bases and the J gene end by 7 bases; junction bases not matched to a gene: 8. The germline gives CDR1 SNHLY, CDR2 FYNNEI. This CDR3 is CASYETGGREKLFF. In DNA, the CDR3 is TGTGCCAGCTACGAGACAGGGGGGCGTGAAAAACTGTTTTTT.

The rearrangement joins TRBV9 to TRBJ2-1; TRBD2 aligns across 12 bases. The CDR3 is 15 amino acids. V lost 1 base, J lost 7 bases, and 3 bases stayed unmatched. The germline CDR1 and CDR2 sequences are SGDLS and YYNGEE. Here the CDR3 reads CASSVLGLAGNEQFF. CDR3 in DNA: TGTGCCAGCAGCGTACTCGGACTAGCGGGGAATGAGCAGTTCTTC.

The J gene is TRBJ1-2, the V gene TRBV6-5; TRBD1 matches 8 bases. The CDR3 covers 15 residues. The V and J ends lost 5 bases and 7 bases, in that order; junction bases with no gene match: 12. Germline V gives CDR1 MNHEY, CDR2 SVGAGI. The CDR3 sequence: CASSTSTGVSGGYTF. For the CDR3, the DNA is TGTGCCAGCAGTACCTCGACAGGGGTATCCGGTGGCTACACCTTC.

In DNA, the CDR3 is TGCGCCAGCAGCTTGGGTGACCGCAATGAGCAGTACTTC. Translating gives CASSLGDRNEQYF. The J gene is TRBJ2-7, the V gene TRBV5-1; D not certain. CDR1 SGHRS and CDR2 YFSETQ come from the germline V gene. This CDR3 is 13 amino acids long. V lost 0 bases and J lost 7, with 11 bases in between.

The V call is TRBV6-6, the J call TRBJ2-1, with TRBD2 as a possible D gene (6 bases). CDR3 length: 13 residues. Germline V gene data show CDR1 as MNHNY and CDR2 as SVGAGI (reference sequence). V was cut by 6 bases and J by 8 bases, with 14 bases left in between. The CDR3 bases are TGTGCCAGCAGATGGACCGGCGGGGATGAGCAGTTCTTC. Amino acids: CASRWTGGDEQFF.

The chain uses TRBV18 and TRBJ2-3, with D unresolved. Germline V CDR1 and CDR2: KGHSH, LQKENI. The CDR3 is 12 amino acids. V was cut by 3 bases and J by 4 bases, with 5 bases left in between. As DNA, the CDR3 is TGTGCCAGCTCACCGTTGGCAGATACGCAGTATTTT. Translated: CASSPLADTQYF. The entire variable domain, with the rest obtained from reference TRBV18 and TRBJ2-3, is as follows: NAGVMQNPRHLVRRRGQEARLRCSPMKGHSHVYWYRQLPEEGLKFMVYLQKENIIDESGMPKERFSAEFPKEGPSILRIQQVVRGDSAAYFCASSPLADTQYFGPGTRLTVL.

The rearrangement joins TRBV5-8 to TRBJ2-5; 11 nucleotides line up with TRBD1. Losses at the gene ends were 4 bases for V and 5 bases for J; bases not matched to a gene: 4. The germline CDR1 and CDR2 sequences are SGHTS and YDEGEE. There are 14 residues in the CDR3. In DNA form, the CDR3 reads TGTGCCAGCAGCAAGGACAGGGGGCGGGAGACCCAGTACTTC. The encoded protein is CASSKDRGRETQYF. Filled out from reference TRBV5-8 and TRBJ2-5, the complete variable domain reads EAGVTQSPTHLIKTRGQQATLRCSPISGHTSVYWYQQALGLGLQFLLWYDEGEERNRGNFPPRFSGRQFPNYSSELNVNALELEDSALYLCASSKDRGRETQYFGPGTRLLVL.

The genes are TRBV28 and TRBJ1-6; D might be TRBD1 (6 bases). Deletions cut 8 bases from V and 7 bases from J, with 18 bases between. Germline lookup yields CDR1 MDHEN and CDR2 SYDVKM. The length of the CDR3 is 15 residues. CDR3 sequence reads: CASLFTGTRNSPLHF. The CDR3 DNA follows: TGTGCCAGCCTTTTCACTGGGACACGGAATTCACCCCTCCACTTT.

CDR3 sequence reads: CAISESGRLNQPQHF. The CDR3 bases are TGTGCCATCAGTGAGTCGGGGCGGCTCAATCAGCCCCAGCATTTT. The chain joins TRBV10-3 to TRBJ1-5; D is possibly TRBD1 (5 bases). The V gene lost 0 bases and the J gene lost 3 bases, with 9 bases spanning the gap. CDR3 length equals 15 residues. CDR1 is ENHRY and CDR2 is SYGVKD in the germline V gene.

The chain employs TRBV19 and TRBJ1-5, with unresolved D. Trimming shortened V by 0 bases and J by 1 base, and 10 bases separated the two germline ends. CDR1 is LNHDA, CDR2 SQIVND, per germline (reference sequence). The CDR3 runs to 16 residues. The CDR3 here is CASSIDPARSNQPQHF. CDR3 DNA: TGTGCCAGTAGTATAGATCCGGCCAGGAGCAATCAGCCCCAGCATTTT.

V and J are TRBV6-1 and TRBJ2-3; 7 bases align to TRBD1. After removal of 5 bases from V and 5 bases from J, the junction contained 10 bases not matched to a gene. The germline V gene encodes CDR1 MNHNS and CDR2 SASEGT. This CDR3 is 15 amino acids long. The CDR3 here is CASSPQTGYIDTQYF. In DNA, the CDR3 is TGTGCCAGCAGTCCCCAGACAGGGTATATAGATACGCAGTATTTT.

In its sample, this clone is medium-sized. This chain joins TRBV7-2 and TRBJ2-7; no clear D. This CDR3 is built from 15 residues. Between the trimmed V and J ends, which lost 0 bases and 5 bases, there was a span of 14 bases. Looked up from germline, CDR1 is SGHTA and CDR2 is FQGNSA. CDR3 bases: TGTGCCAGCAGCTTAGCTGTCGGGCCAGAACACGAGCAGTACTTC. It translates to CASSLAVGPEHEQYF.

The J gene is TRBJ2-2, the V gene TRBV2; D may be TRBD2 (5 bases). This CDR3 region has 13 residues. Trimming stripped 6 bases from V and 1 base from J, with 6 bases between. CDR1 and CDR2 from the germline V gene are SNHLY and FYNNEI. CDR3 bases: TGTGCCAGCAGCCGGGGGAACACCGGGGAGCTGTTTTTT. Its translation is CASSRGNTGELFF. Full variable domain (outside the CDR3, taken from reference TRBV2 and TRBJ2-2): EPEVTQTPSHQVTQMGQEVILRCVPISNHLYFYWYRQILGQKVEFLVSFYNNEISEKSEIFDDQFSVERPDGSNFTLKIRSTKLEDSAMYFCASSRGNTGELFFGEGSRLTVL.

The chain couples TRBV9 to TRBJ2-1; D may be TRBD2 (5 bases). Germline CDR1 and CDR2: SGDLS and YYNGEE. The CDR3 spans 11 residues. The germline V and J ends were trimmed by 5 bases and 9 bases, with 9 bases remaining between them. The CDR3 DNA is TGTGCCAGCAGTAGGGAGAGTGAGCAGTTCTTC. Protein product: CASSRESEQFF.

The V gene is TRBV30, the J gene TRBJ2-3; a possible D gene is TRBD2 (5 bases). The CDR3 spans 13 residues. Germline V gene sequence: CDR1 GTSNPN, CDR2 SVGIG (reference sequence). V lost 7 bases, J lost 0 bases, and 11 bases lay in between. The DNA for the CDR3 is TGTGCCTTTTCAGAGGGCAGCACAGATACGCAGTATTTT. Protein: CAFSEGSTDTQYF.

CDR3 DNA: TGTGCCATCAGTGAGTCGAGGGGAACCGTAACTAATGAAAAACTGTTTTTT. It codes for CAISESRGTVTNEKLFF. The chain uses TRBV10-3 and TRBJ1-4; D possibly corresponds to TRBD1 (5 bases). Trimming took 0 bases from V and 1 from J, leaving 12 bases between them. Germline V gene data show CDR1 as ENHRY and CDR2 as SYGVKD. The CDR3 runs 17 residues.

This chain uses TRBV27 with TRBJ1-1, with D perhaps TRBD1 (5 bases). V was clipped by 5 bases and J by 10 bases, with 17 bases between them. The CDR3 runs 13 residues. The germline V gene has CDR1 MNHEY and CDR2 SMNVEV (reference sequence). The CDR3 spells CASSPNTGTGAFF. CDR3 nucleotide sequence: TGTGCCAGCAGTCCCAATACCGGGACGGGAGCTTTCTTT.

This chain links TRBV19 with TRBJ1-5; D is possibly TRBD1 (5 bases). Germline values: CDR1 LNHDA, CDR2 SQIVND (reference sequence). Trimming cost V 3 bases and J 9 bases, with 9 bases left between them. The CDR3 is made up of 12 amino acids. Written as DNA, the CDR3 is TGTGCCAGTAGTATTCGGGGGGGGCCCCAGCATTTT. Amino acid sequence: CASSIRGGPQHF. The full variable domain, in which reference TRBV19 and TRBJ1-5 provide the parts outside the CDR3, is DGGITQSPKYLFRKEGQNVTLSCEQNLNHDAMYWYRQDPGQGLRLIYYSQIVNDFQKGDIAEGYSVSREKKESFPLTVTSAQKNPTAFYLCASSIRGGPQHFGDGTRLSIL.

The J gene is TRBJ2-1, the V gene TRBV29-1, with D possibly being TRBD2 (5 bases). Germline values: CDR1 SQVTM, CDR2 ANQGSEA. V dropped 7 bases and J dropped 10 bases, with 11 bases sitting between them. The CDR3 consists of 10 residues. The CDR3, as DNA: TGCAGCGGGAGGCGCGAGGAGCAGTTCTTC. Residues: CSGRREEQFF.

This clone appeared a single time. The DNA for the CDR3 is TGTGCCAGCAGAACAGACCGTGGCTCCTACAATGAGCAGTTCTTC. Translation: CASRTDRGSYNEQFF. The chain joins TRBV19 to TRBJ2-1; no clear D. V lost 9 bases and J 0 bases, leaving 15 bases between the germline ends. The CDR3 runs to 15 residues. CDR1 is LNHDA, CDR2 SQIVND, per germline (reference sequence).

The chain carries TRBV29-1 and TRBJ1-2; D call uncertain. The CDR3 extends over 11 amino acids. The V and J ends lost 7 bases and 5 bases respectively, with 11 bases between them. Per the germline V gene, CDR1 is SQVTM and CDR2 is ANQGSEA. The DNA of the CDR3 is TGCAGCGCCCACTCAGAGTATGGCTACACCTTC. Translated, it gives CSAHSEYGYTF.

V gene TRBV6-1 combines with J gene TRBJ2-7; the D gene is possibly TRBD2 (5 bases). This CDR3 comprises 15 residues. Looked up from germline, CDR1 is MNHNS and CDR2 is SASEGT. Trimming left V 4 bases short and J 0 bases short, with 13 bases between. DNA for the CDR3: TGTGCCAGCAGTGGGACTCCATCGAGCTCCTACGAGCAGTACTTC. It specifies CASSGTPSSSYEQYF.

The gene calls are TRBV7-9 and TRBJ2-5, with 11 bases that match TRBD1. The CDR3 contains 15 residues. V lost 5 bases to trimming and J lost 4 bases; unmatched junction nucleotides: 6. The germline CDR1 and CDR2 sequences are SEHNR and FQNEAQ (reference sequence). CDR3 region: CASSTDRGRGETQYF. CDR3 DNA sequence: TGTGCCAGCAGCACGGACAGGGGGCGCGGAGAGACCCAGTACTTC.

The V gene is TRBV19, the J gene TRBJ1-5; D unclear. V was pared by 1 base and J by 12 bases, with 16 bases between. Per germline, CDR1 LNHDA and CDR2 SQIVND (reference sequence). The CDR3 covers 14 residues. CDR3 amino acids: CASSIGHLLGLQHF. The DNA for the CDR3 is TGTGCCAGTAGTATAGGGCACCTGCTTGGGCTCCAGCATTTT. Together with reference TRBV19 and TRBJ1-5, the CDR3 gives the full variable domain: DGGITQSPKYLFRKEGQNVTLSCEQNLNHDAMYWYRQDPGQGLRLIYYSQIVNDFQKGDIAEGYSVSREKKESFPLTVTSAQKNPTAFYLCASSIGHLLGLQHFGDGTRLSIL.

V usage is TRBV6-5 and J usage is TRBJ1-5; 9 bases align to TRBD1. This CDR3 comprises 14 residues. Trimming at V came to 4 bases and at J to 6 bases, leaving 4 bases not matched to a gene. Germline V gene data show CDR1 as MNHEY and CDR2 as SVGAGI. The DNA for the CDR3 is TGTGCCAGCAGTTTTACAGGGGGCGGTCAGCCCCAGCATTTT. As protein: CASSFTGGGQPQHF.

This rearrangement joins TRBV7-2 to TRBJ2-1; 10 bases match TRBD1. J gave up 6 bases and V 7 bases, and 6 bases lay outside the gene matches. Germline V lookup: CDR1 SGHTA, CDR2 FQGNSA. This CDR3 has 14 residues. CDR3 coding DNA: TGTGCCAGCATCCAGGGACAGGGGTTCAATGAGCAGTTCTTC. It is translated as CASIQGQGFNEQFF.